This TCR beta chain was observed in a study of OX40 agonist ivuxolimab in advanced cancers. Across the study: Males comprised 82.7% of the group, whose mean age was about 61 years (range roughly 20 to 85). Overall study results and limits: Circulating CD4+ and CD8+ T cells showed clonal expansion by week 6 at 0.1 to 3.0 mg/kg.

Points on this clone: No antigen is known for it.

Germline values: CDR1 SGDLS, CDR2 YYNGEE. The V gene lost 0 bases and the J gene lost 2 bases, with 8 bases spanning the gap. CDR3 length: 14 residues. Sequencing was performed with immunoSEQ multiplex PCR; in TCRdb, only in-frame clones are kept and a portion is missing. The table records roughly 64,000 clones, more than 80% of them present only once. The chain couples TRBV9 to TRBJ2-5; D not resolved. This TCR was recovered from an adult with an advanced solid tumor such as melanoma, head and neck, liver or kidney cancer. The sequences come from CD4+ or CD8+ T cells sorted from blood, collected in a trial of the OX40 agonist ivuxolimab. The CDR3 coding sequence is TGTGCCAGCAGCGTAGCGGCAAAACAAGAGACCCAGTACTTC. It encodes CASSVAAKQETQYF.